One sample yielded the 19 T cell receptor beta chains listed below, sequenced in a study of T-cell reconstitution after alpha-beta-depleted transplantation in children. Preparation of the TCRbeta library involved a method that used unique molecular identifiers. TCRdb re-called the PCR reads through MiXCR, storing one row per CDR3 protein. This repertoire shows about 250,000 distinct CDR3 sequences, about 24% found once; its top ten account for 4% to 5.5%. The source material was PBMCs, mostly from graft donor cells, sampled 360 days after TCRalphabeta/CD19-depleted stem cell transplant. The receptors stem from a female patient between 2 and 15 years old who had a stem cell transplant for congenital amegakaryocytic thrombocytopenia, so the T cells may come from the graft donor.

The chain uses TRBV5-1 and TRBJ2-1; D is perhaps TRBD2 (6 bases). This CDR3 has 14 residues. Trimming removed 1 base from V and 5 bases from J, with 10 bases in between. Germline CDR1 SGHRS, CDR2 YFSETQ. CDR3 coding DNA: TGCGCCAGCAGCTTGACGGGAGCGGACAATGAGCAGTTCTTC. It translates to CASSLTGADNEQFF.

J is TRBJ1-2 and V is TRBV11-2; D perhaps matches TRBD1 (5 bases). The length of the CDR3 is 15 residues. V lost 1 base, J lost 6 bases, and 15 bases lay in between. CDR1 and CDR2 from the germline V gene are SGHAT and FQNNGV. CDR3 residues: CASSLGGLARHGYTF. For the CDR3, the DNA is TGTGCCAGCAGCTTAGGGGGCCTCGCTAGGCATGGCTACACCTTC.

This rearrangement joins TRBV28 to TRBJ1-4, with no clear D. The CDR3 contains 16 residues. The V end was cut by 5 bases, the J end by 4 bases, with 17 bases between. Germline CDR1 and CDR2: MDHEN and SYDVKM. For the CDR3, the DNA is TGTGCCAGCAGTGGGTGGCGGACTCTTATTAATGAAAAACTGTTTTTT. Its protein is CASSGWRTLINEKLFF.

This clonotype appeared a few times. The rearrangement links TRBV4-2 to TRBJ1-1, with D unresolved. Germline V gene data show CDR1 as LGHNA and CDR2 as YNFKEQ. This CDR3 region has 14 residues. V was pared by 0 bases and J by 5 bases, with 10 bases between. The CDR3 bases are TGTGCCAGCAGCCAAGATGTGGGTCGGACTGAAGCTTTCTTT. Protein sequence: CASSQDVGRTEAFF.

In this sample, this clonotype turned up many times. V is TRBV3-1 and J is TRBJ2-1; the D is unclear. Trimming removed 5 bases at V and 8 bases at J, with 10 bases between. This CDR3 is built from 12 residues. Germline CDR1 is LGHDT and CDR2 is YNNKEL (reference sequence). The CDR3 loop reads CASSAAPDEQFF. CDR3 coding DNA: TGTGCCAGCAGCGCGGCGCCCGATGAGCAGTTCTTC.

This clonotype was observed a few times. The chain employs TRBV5-1 and TRBJ2-7; D gene unclear. Germline V lookup: CDR1 SGHRS, CDR2 YFSETQ. This CDR3 spans 13 amino acids. V was trimmed by 0 bases and J by 4 bases, leaving 8 bases between them. This CDR3 reads CASSLAPAYEQYF. CDR3 nucleotide sequence: TGCGCCAGCAGCTTGGCCCCCGCATACGAGCAGTACTTC.

This chain connects TRBV9 to TRBJ2-5; D possibly corresponds to TRBD2 (7 bases). The CDR3 runs 16 residues. Germline V gives CDR1 SGDLS, CDR2 YYNGEE. The ends were cut back, 3 bases at V and 5 bases at J, with 20 bases in the middle. The CDR3 loop is CASSGVRGGGLETQYF. DNA for the CDR3: TGTGCCAGCAGCGGAGTAAGAGGGGGGGGCCTGGAGACCCAGTACTTC.

This clonotype came up many times. The chain combines TRBV28 with TRBJ2-7; weak D call: TRBD1 (5 bases). The CDR3 covers 14 residues. V lost 6 bases and J lost 2, with 14 bases in between. CDR1 MDHEN and CDR2 SYDVKM come from the germline V gene. The CDR3 is CASRIETAAYEQYF. The CDR3 DNA sequence: TGTGCCAGCAGAATCGAGACAGCTGCCTACGAGCAGTACTTC.

The chain uses TRBV9 and TRBJ2-7; a possible D gene is TRBD2 (7 bases). V was cut by 3 bases and J by 7 bases, with 17 bases left in between. The CDR3 covers 14 residues. CDR1 SGDLS and CDR2 YYNGEE come from the germline V gene. The CDR3 DNA follows: TGTGCCAGCAGCGCCTCTGGGGGGGGCCGGGAGCAGTACTTC. The encoded protein is CASSASGGGREQYF.

This clonotype appeared many times. CDR3 nucleotide sequence: TGCGCCAGCAGCTTGAGTCCGCAGGTTCTCGGTAGGAGCACCGGGGAGCTGTTTTTT. Translation: CASSLSPQVLGRSTGELFF. The genes are TRBV5-1 and TRBJ2-2, with D hard to call. This CDR3 is 19 amino acids long. V lost 1 base and J lost 4, with 23 bases in between. Looked up from germline, CDR1 is SGHRS and CDR2 is YFSETQ.

V gene TRBV18 combines with J gene TRBJ1-2; D is possibly TRBD1 (5 bases). CDR3 size: 14 residues. V shed 5 bases and J shed 6 bases, with 16 bases lying between them. Germline V lookup: CDR1 KGHSH, CDR2 LQKENI. The CDR3 DNA is TGTGCCAGCTCAGCCACGGACACAAAGGATGGCTACACCTTC. Protein product: CASSATDTKDGYTF.

This clonotype was counted only a few times. The chain uses TRBV5-5 and TRBJ2-6; TRBD1 aligns across 8 bases. This CDR3 spans 15 amino acids. Germline V gene sequence: CDR1 SGHKS, CDR2 YYEKEE (reference sequence). The V gene end was trimmed by 4 bases and the J gene end by 4 bases; junction bases not matched to a gene: 4. The CDR3 protein is CASSRQGSGANVLTF. CDR3 in DNA: TGTGCCAGCAGCCGACAGGGGTCCGGGGCCAACGTCCTGACTTTC.

Many counts were recorded for this clonotype. The chain joins TRBV15 to TRBJ2-3; D is perhaps TRBD2 (5 bases). Trimming pared 3 bases from V and 6 bases from J, leaving 10 bases between. This CDR3 spans 13 amino acids. Per the germline V gene, CDR1 is LNHNV and CDR2 is YYDKDF (reference sequence). The CDR3 reads CATSSVGGDTQYF. The DNA of the CDR3 is TGTGCCACCAGCAGTGTAGGAGGCGATACGCAGTATTTT.

This clonotype has more than one count but fewer than ten. The chain combines TRBV20-1 with TRBJ2-3; TRBD1 matches 8 bases. This CDR3 comprises 13 residues. Germline CDR1 DFQATT, CDR2 SNEGSKA (reference sequence). The junction had 3 bases not matched to a gene; V was cut back by 3 bases and J by 4 bases. The DNA of the CDR3 is TGCAGTGCTAGGGACAGGGTGGCAGATACGCAGTATTTT. Its protein is CSARDRVADTQYF.

This clonotype has more than one count but fewer than ten. This chain links TRBV28 with TRBJ1-4; no reliable D call. V gave up 3 bases and J gave up 4 bases, with 12 bases separating them. This CDR3 comprises 15 residues. CDR1 and CDR2 (germline): MDHEN, SYDVKM. The CDR3 coding sequence is TGTGCCAGCAGTTTGGGTGGACGCCTTAATGAAAAACTGTTTTTT. Translation: CASSLGGRLNEKLFF.

This clonotype has at least ten counts. The V call is TRBV21-1, the J call TRBJ1-1; TRBD1, the table's D call, lacks a check against the DNA. TRBV21-1 is annotated as a pseudogene. This CDR3 contains 12 residues. DNA of the CDR3: TGTGCCAGCAGCTTCCGGACAGGGCAAGCTTTCTTT. This encodes CASSFRTGQAFF.

This clonotype turned up a few times. The chain has TRBV5-4 and TRBJ2-5; D is perhaps TRBD2 (6 bases). This CDR3 is 14 amino acids long. Trimming removed 2 bases at V and 3 bases at J, with 11 bases between. CDR1 and CDR2 from the germline V gene are SGHNT and YYREEE (reference sequence). The CDR3 DNA is TGTGCCAGCAGCTTCGGGGGATCTAAAGAGACCCAGTACTTC. It is translated as CASSFGGSKETQYF. The full variable domain, in which reference TRBV5-4 and TRBJ2-5 provide the parts outside the CDR3, is ETGVTQSPTHLIKTRGQQVTLRCSSQSGHNTVSWYQQALGQGPQFIFQYYREEENGRGNFPPRFSGLQFPNYSSELNVNALELDDSALYLCASSFGGSKETQYFGPGTRLLVL.

The chain uses TRBV21-1 and TRBJ2-7. TRBV21-1 is a documented pseudogene. The CDR3 extends over 15 amino acids. CDR3 residues: CASSKANGSSYEQYF. The CDR3 DNA is TGTGCCAGCAGCAAAGCGAACGGGAGCTCCTACGAGCAGTACTTC.

The genes are TRBV6-1 and TRBJ2-2, with a weak D call TRBD2 (5 bases). Germline loops: CDR1 MNHNS, CDR2 SASEGT. Trimming left V 5 bases short and J 6 bases short, with 19 bases between. CDR3 length equals 16 residues. CDR3 in amino acids: CASSRPTSGNAGELFF. The CDR3 DNA follows: TGTGCCAGCAGTAGACCTACAAGCGGAAATGCCGGGGAGCTGTTTTTT.